The clone carrying this TCR beta chain was seen at least ten times. Then a second PCR, running about 7 to 11 cycles, was carried out with a sample-barcoded 5' primer and a J-beta primer mix. TCRdb analysed the 5' RACE reads with MiXCR anew, one entry per CDR3 protein. The profile shows 1,100,000 or so distinct CDR3 sequences, more than 40% of them singletons. These data belong to a study of blood T cells in healthy people across ages. Germline assignment: CDR1 ENHRY and CDR2 SYGVKD. The CDR3 covers 12 residues. The ends lost 4 bases at V and 7 bases at J; junction bases unmatched: 1. This clonotype was obtained from a woman aged 55-75 years in good health. The chain couples TRBV10-3 to TRBJ2-1; 7 bases line up with TRBD2. Sequencing was performed on blood. CDR3 amino acids: CAISVGGNEQFF. CDR3 coding DNA: TGTGCCATCAGTGTGGGGGGGAATGAGCAGTTCTTC.